The present TCR beta chain was sequenced within a study of blood T cell repertoires in COVID-19. About the study: The analysed material was cDNA or gDNA that came from T cells, B-cell-depleted T cells, or PBMCs.

Measured with immunoSEQ multiplex PCR; TCRdb has only the in-frame clones, and not every one. This sample has over 350,000 clones; 87% occur once, and the top ten carry over 1.5%. Germline V gene sequence: CDR1 SGHVS, CDR2 FQNEAQ. V gave up 5 bases and J gave up 2 bases, with 15 bases separating them. The CDR3 contains 15 residues. Recruits, aged roughly 18 to 90 years, lived in around 24 US areas. Participants had their cohort set by participant-reported clinical history. The origin of this receptor is a woman aged 18 to 35 with acute COVID-19. The chain employs TRBV7-8 and TRBJ1-2, with a weak D call TRBD1 (5 bases). Sequencing used PBMCs or T cells enriched from blood (not recorded which). CDR3 in amino acids: CASSTSPGPNYGYTF. CDR3 coding DNA: TGTGCCAGCAGCACCTCGCCAGGGCCCAACTATGGCTACACCTTC.